These T cell receptor beta chains were read from a single sample in a study of brain metastases from non-small cell lung cancer. This table comes from immunoSEQ multiplex PCR, and its TCRdb copy is limited to in-frame clones, with some not included. Of 980 or so clones in the sample, roughly 94% were seen once. Sequenced: tumor-adjacent normal tissue. Every receptor here comes from a donor aged 40 or over with non-small cell lung cancer. Both conserved end residues are part of each CDR3. D genes are given only for firm matches. Size values are once, few and many counts, or a class for expanded clones, and some rows have none.

NA,TRBV7-3,TRBJ2-1,TRBD2,14,CASTIAGGPDEQFF,TGTGCCAGCACCATAGCGGGGGGGCCAGATGAGCAGTTCTTC
NA,TRBV6-5,TRBJ1-5,TRBD1,16,CASSYGQGLGNQPQHF,TGTGCCAGCAGTTATGGACAGGGTTTAGGCAATCAGCCCCAGCATTTT
NA,TRBV7-2,TRBJ2-5,TRBD2,15,CASSLVAGVVETQYF,TGTGCCAGCAGCTTAGTAGCGGGGGTGGTGGAGACCCAGTACTTC
NA,TRBV3-1/TRBV3-2,TRBJ2-7,NA,14,CASSQDSGWAEQYF,TGTGCCAGCAGCCAAGATTCAGGGTGGGCCGAGCAGTACTTC
NA,TRBV5-1,TRBJ1-3,TRBD1,15,CASSLAGGTGHTIYF,TGCGCCAGCAGCTTGGCCGGAGGGACAGGGCACACCATATATTTT
NA,TRBV6-5,TRBJ2-2,TRBD1,15,CASSPRTGFTGELFF,TGTGCCAGCAGTCCCCGGACAGGGTTTACCGGGGAGCTGTTTTTT
NA,TRBV2,TRBJ2-2,TRBD2,15,CATKIAGGNTGELFF,TGTGCCACCAAGATAGCGGGGGGGAACACCGGGGAACTGTTTTTT
NA,TRBV18,TRBJ1-5,TRBD1,13,CASSPGQNQPQHF,TGTGCCAGCTCACCGGGACAGAATCAGCCCCAGCATTTT
NA,TRBV2,TRBJ1-5,TRBD1,14,CASRDRVSNQPQHF,TGTGCCAGCAGGGACAGGGTAAGCAATCAGCCCCAGCATTTT
NA,TRBV6-1,TRBJ1-2,NA,15,CASSEAGAGWGGYTF,TGTGCCAGCAGTGAAGCGGGCGCCGGTTGGGGTGGCTACACCTTT
NA,TRBV6-1,TRBJ2-2,NA,14,CASSEERESRSRFF,TGTGCCAGCAGTGAAGAACGGGAATCTCGGTCGCGGTTTTTT
NA,TRBV19,TRBJ1-4,TRBD1,15,CASSPLQGAREKLFF,TGTGCCAGTAGTCCCTTACAGGGGGCTAGAGAAAAACTGTTTTTT
NA,TRBV27,TRBJ1-2,TRBD1,14,CASSPQGANYGYTF,TGTGCCAGCAGTCCACAGGGGGCTAACTATGGCTACACCTTC
NA,TRBV19,TRBJ1-3,TRBD1,14,CASTADRGTNTIYF,TGTGCCAGTACCGCTGACAGGGGGACGAACACCATATATTTT
NA,TRBV6-5,TRBJ1-5,NA,16,CASSYSHRVGNQPQHF,TGTGCCAGCAGTTACTCCCACAGGGTGGGCAATCAGCCCCAGCATTTT
NA,TRBV9,TRBJ2-3,NA,14,CASSAGSGPDTQYF,TGTGCCAGCAGCGCCGGCTCAGGTCCAGATACGCAGTATTTT
NA,TRBV20-1,TRBJ2-7,NA,14,CSAGGPWGAYEQYF,TGCAGTGCTGGTGGACCATGGGGGGCCTACGAGCAGTACTTC
once,TRBV6-5,TRBJ2-2,NA,12,CASKLNTGELFF,TGTGCCAGCAAACTTAACACCGGGGAGCTGTTTTTT
NA,TRBV9,TRBJ2-2,NA,13,CASSAFITGELFF,TGTGCCAGCAGCGCCTTTATCACCGGGGAGCTGTTTTTT
NA,TRBV7-3,TRBJ2-2,NA,15,CASSLNGPSTGELFF,TGTGCCAGCAGCTTAAACGGGCCGAGCACCGGGGAGCTGTTTTTT
NA,TRBV3-1/TRBV3-2,TRBJ2-1,TRBD2,16,CASSQGGAGVHNEQFF,TGTGCCAGCAGCCAAGGGGGAGCGGGGGTCCACAATGAGCAGTTCTTC
NA,TRBV5-4,TRBJ2-7,TRBD2,14,CASSFPSGASEQYF,TGTGCCAGCAGCTTCCCTAGCGGGGCGTCCGAGCAGTACTTC
NA,TRBV6-6,TRBJ2-7,NA,14,CASSVGPGTYEQYF,TGTGCCAGCAGCGTCGGACCGGGAACCTACGAGCAGTACTTC
NA,TRBV6-1,TRBJ2-3,NA,12,CASREGTLAQYF,TGTGCCAGCAGGGAAGGGACTTTGGCGCAGTATTTT
NA,TRBV10-2,TRBJ1-5,NA,15,CASSEVGGADQPQHF,TGCGCCAGCAGTGAGGTGGGGGGCGCCGATCAGCCCCAGCATTTT
once,TRBV10-3,TRBJ1-1,NA,14,CAISEAKGVDEAFF,TGTGCCATCAGTGAGGCTAAGGGAGTTGATGAAGCTTTCTTT
NA,TRBV19,TRBJ2-1,TRBD2,16,CASSIGPAGGYNEQFF,TGTGCCAGTAGTATAGGTCCAGCGGGGGGATACAATGAGCAGTTCTTC
NA,TRBV4-2,TRBJ2-7,NA,15,CASSQEFTRTYEQYF,TGTGCCAGCAGCCAAGAGTTCACAAGAACCTACGAGCAGTACTTC
NA,TRBV3-1/TRBV3-2,TRBJ2-2,NA,15,CASSQGTANTGELFF,TGTGCCAGCAGCCAAGGCACCGCGAACACCGGGGAGCTGTTTTTT
NA,TRBV18,TRBJ1-5,TRBD1,15,CASSPDRGGNQPQHF,TGTGCCAGCTCCCCGGACAGGGGAGGCAATCAGCCCCAGCATTTT
NA,TRBV4-2,TRBJ1-2,NA,18,CASSWDGRQGGGDGGYTF,TGTGCCAGCAGCTGGGATGGTAGGCAGGGAGGCGGTGATGGTGGCTACACCTTC
NA,TRBV6-1,TRBJ1-2,NA,13,CASSEAINYGYTF,TGTGCCAGCAGTGAAGCGATTAACTATGGCTACACCTTC
NA,TRBV7-6,TRBJ1-1,NA,18,CASSLVGQGSNMNTEAFF,TGTGCCAGCAGCTTAGTTGGGCAGGGGTCAAACATGAACACTGAAGCTTTCTTT
NA,TRBV29-1,TRBJ2-7,NA,13,CSVVARGVYEQYF,TGCAGCGTTGTTGCGCGGGGAGTTTACGAGCAGTACTTC
NA,TRBV2,TRBJ2-7,TRBD1,13,CASSGQGLREQYF,TGTGCCAGCAGTGGACAGGGTCTCCGGGAGCAGTACTTC